Sequencing of this T cell receptor (beta chain) was carried out in a study of immune characterization of retroperitoneal liposarcoma. Each CDR3 protein gets one entry after TCRdb re-called the PCR reads with MiXCR. The table lists over 10,000 distinct CDR3 sequences, 45% to 50% of them singletons. This clonotype has a count of ten or more. CDR3 length equals 15 residues. Germline V gives CDR1 MNHNS, CDR2 SASEGT. Sequenced sample: tumor tissue. The gene calls are TRBV6-1 and TRBJ2-1; possible D gene TRBD2, 6 bases. The end of the DNA aligns better with TRBJ2-5, so the J call may be wrong. This clonotype originated in a female donor with retroperitoneal liposarcoma. The CDR3 loop reads CAILRNPGVVETQYF. The CDR3 nucleotides are TGTGCGATCCTCCGGAACCCGGGGGTGGTGGAGACCCAGTACTTC.